A single sample gave rise to the 20 T cell receptor beta chains below, sequenced in a study of vaccination effects on CD4 cells after COVID-19. Following culture for approximately ten days, CD4+ T cells were isolated. Some clones are missing from TCRdb's copy, which holds only in-frame ones; the method was immunoSEQ multiplex PCR. This sample has over 45,000 clones; roughly three fifths occur once, and the top ten carry over 4.5%. Antigens for these TCRs are unknown. The sample here was CD4+ T cells from PBMCs cultured without peptide, taken before COVID-19 vaccination. The receptor set was obtained from a human donor who received a COVID-19 vaccine.

J is TRBJ2-3 and V is TRBV19, with D maybe TRBD2 (5 bases). Trimming removed 9 bases from V and 1 base from J, with 8 bases in between. Germline loops: CDR1 LNHDA, CDR2 SQIVND (reference sequence). The CDR3 runs 12 residues. CDR3 DNA sequence: TGTGCCAGCGGAGCGGGCACAGATACGCAGTATTTT. Amino acid sequence: CASGAGTDTQYF.

The V call is TRBV27, the J call TRBJ1-4, with 9 bases fitting TRBD1. The CDR3 runs to 15 residues. The V segment lost 4 bases and the J segment 5 bases; nucleotides outside the gene matches: 5. CDR1 and CDR2 from the germline V gene are MNHEY and SMNVEV (reference sequence). This CDR3 reads CASSSGTGLNEKLFF. CDR3 bases: TGTGCCAGCAGTTCGGGGACAGGGCTGAATGAAAAACTGTTTTTT.

This clone is categorized as medium-sized. The rearrangement joins TRBV6-5 to TRBJ1-2; 7 nucleotides align to TRBD1. The CDR3 extends over 16 amino acids. Germline-derived CDR1 and CDR2 are MNHEY and SVGAGI. Trimming cost V 2 bases and J 8 bases; bases outside gene matches: 14. For the CDR3, the DNA is TGTGCCAGCAGTTACGGGGGGAATGAGGGGGCGCAAGGCTACACCTTC. It specifies CASSYGGNEGAQGYTF.

This clone turned up a few times. The chain is built from TRBV7-3 and TRBJ1-5, with D perhaps TRBD1 (5 bases). This CDR3 is 13 amino acids long. The germline CDR1 and CDR2 sequences are SGHTA and FQGTGA. The V and J ends lost 5 bases and 4 bases respectively, with 9 bases between them. Here the CDR3 reads CASSVNRNQPQHF. CDR3 in DNA: TGTGCCAGCAGCGTAAACAGGAATCAGCCCCAGCATTTT.

In this sample, this clone turned up a few times. This chain uses TRBV10-1 with TRBJ1-1, with D unresolved. The germline V gene has CDR1 WNHNN and CDR2 SYGVQD (reference sequence). The CDR3 contains 14 residues. The V and J ends lost 5 bases and 3 bases respectively, with 13 bases between them. CDR3 bases: TGCGCCAGCAGTCTTATAGGGAGGGACACTGAAGCTTTCTTT. It is translated as CASSLIGRDTEAFF.

Relative to its sample, this clone is medium-sized. This chain uses TRBV7-9 with TRBJ2-3, with TRBD2 matching 10 bases. V gave up 4 bases and J gave up 4 bases; unmatched junction bases: 8. CDR3 length: 16 residues. In germline, CDR1 is SEHNR, CDR2 FQNEAQ (reference sequence). CDR3 residues: CASSSGLAGASDTQYF. The CDR3, as DNA: TGTGCCAGCAGCTCCGGGCTAGCGGGGGCCTCAGATACGCAGTATTTT.

J is TRBJ2-7 and V is TRBV6-6; 10 bases align to TRBD1. Germline CDR1 is MNHNY and CDR2 is SVGAGI (reference sequence). After removal of 4 bases from V and 5 bases from J, the junction contained 5 bases not matched to a gene. This CDR3 is 14 amino acids long. The CDR3 loop is CASSSGTGVNEQYF. The CDR3 nucleotides are TGTGCCAGCAGTTCCGGGACAGGGGTCAACGAGCAGTACTTC.

In this sample, this clone turned up a few times. The chain joins TRBV7-2 to TRBJ1-2; unclear D gene. CDR1 and CDR2 from the germline V gene are SGHTA and FQGNSA. The germline V and J ends were trimmed by 1 base and 0 bases, with 6 bases remaining between them. This CDR3 spans 14 amino acids. CDR3 in amino acids: CASSLESSNYGYTF. As DNA, the CDR3 is TGTGCCAGCAGCTTAGAAAGCTCTAACTATGGCTACACCTTC.

The chain links TRBV14 to TRBJ2-7; TRBD2 matches 7 bases. This CDR3 contains 13 residues. CDR1 SGHDN and CDR2 FVKESK come from the germline V gene. V was clipped by 5 bases and J by 3 bases; unmatched bases: 4. This chain's CDR3 is CASSSGTIYEQYF. For the CDR3, the DNA is TGTGCCAGCAGCTCCGGGACTATCTACGAGCAGTACTTC. The full variable domain, completed using reference TRBV14 and TRBJ2-7, is EAGVTQFPSHSVIEKGQTVTLRCDPISGHDNLYWYRRVMGKEIKFLLHFVKESKQDESGMPNNRFLAERTGGTYSTLKVQPAELEDSGVYFCASSSGTIYEQYFGPGTRLTVT.

The chain links TRBV5-1 to TRBJ2-5; D gene unclear. Between the trimmed V and J ends, which lost 0 bases and 3 bases, there was a span of 9 bases. Germline loops: CDR1 SGHRS, CDR2 YFSETQ. The length of the CDR3 is 14 residues. In DNA form, the CDR3 reads TGCGCCAGCAGCTTGGGCGGCACCGAAGAGACCCAGTACTTC. Its protein is CASSLGGTEETQYF.

The V gene is TRBV15, the J gene TRBJ1-1; D is possibly TRBD1 (5 bases). Trimming cost V 5 bases and J 13 bases, with 23 bases left between them. The CDR3 is made up of 14 amino acids. Germline CDR1 is LNHNV and CDR2 is YYDKDF (reference sequence). In DNA form, the CDR3 reads TGTGCCACCAGCCCTGGGGGGGGGAGGACGCCAGGTTTCTTT. The encoded protein is CATSPGGGRTPGFF.

The rearrangement uses TRBV30 and TRBJ1-6; the match to TRBD1 covers 7 bases. The germline V gene encodes CDR1 GTSNPN and CDR2 SVGIG (reference sequence). Germline trimming cut 5 bases from V and 7 bases from J; bases unmatched to any gene: 17. This CDR3 is built from 17 residues. CDR3 sequence reads: CAWSWRRQGYENSPLHF. The CDR3 DNA reads TGTGCCTGGTCGTGGCGGAGACAGGGATATGAAAATTCACCCCTCCACTTT. The full variable domain, with the rest looked up from reference TRBV30 and TRBJ1-6, is SQTIHQWPATLVQPVGSPLSLECTVEGTSNPNLYWYRQAAGRGLQLLFYSVGIGQISSEVPQNLSASRPQDRQFILSSKKLLLSDSGFYLCAWSWRRQGYENSPLHFGNGTRLTVT.

The chain carries TRBV19 and TRBJ1-2; 9 positions agree with TRBD1. Germline loops: CDR1 LNHDA, CDR2 SQIVND (reference sequence). With 5 bases clipped from V and 4 bases from J, the junction kept 14 bases outside the gene matches. This CDR3 comprises 17 residues. The CDR3 reads CASSPTAGTGFPYGYTF. DNA for the CDR3: TGTGCCAGTAGTCCCACTGCCGGGACAGGGTTCCCCTATGGCTACACCTTC.

Notes on this clone: An end of the junction does not agree with germline; a read error may underlie this. V and J are TRBV9 and TRBJ2-1, with 11 bases lining up with TRBD2. CDR1 SGDLS and CDR2 YYNGEE come from the germline V gene. There are 16 residues in the CDR3. The chain's CDR3 is CASGVAGGPGDNEQFF. Here the CDR3 DNA reads TGTGCCAGCGGCGTAGCGGGAGGGCCCGGGGACAATGAGCAGTTCTTC.

V and J are TRBV6-1 and TRBJ1-2; D may be TRBD1 (5 bases). The CDR3 is 13 residues long. The germline V and J ends were trimmed by 6 bases and 5 bases, with 13 bases remaining between them. Germline CDR1 reads MNHNS; CDR2 reads SASEGT. For the CDR3, the DNA is TGTGCCAGCAGCCCGGACACGACGTATGGCTACACCTTC. Translation: CASSPDTTYGYTF.

J is TRBJ1-5 and V is TRBV30; no definite D call. Trimming stripped 0 bases from V and 3 bases from J, with 6 bases between. Germline CDR1 GTSNPN, CDR2 SVGIG (reference sequence). There are 13 residues in the CDR3. CDR3 bases: TGTGCCTGGAGTGTACCCCCCAATCAGCCCCAGCATTTT. This gives the protein CAWSVPPNQPQHF.

The chain combines TRBV15 with TRBJ2-5, with 7 bases aligning to TRBD1. CDR1 is LNHNV, CDR2 YYDKDF, per germline (reference sequence). The junction had 3 bases not matched to a gene; V was cut back by 2 bases and J by 3 bases. The CDR3 length is 14 residues. CDR3 amino acids: CATSRFTGEETQYF. CDR3 sequence (DNA): TGTGCCACCAGCAGATTTACAGGGGAAGAGACCCAGTACTTC.

The rearrangement joins TRBV5-4 to TRBJ1-6; no clear D gene. This CDR3 contains 15 residues. The V gene's germline CDR1 is SGHNT and CDR2 YYREEE (reference sequence). V was shortened by 4 bases and J by 0 bases, with 8 bases between the two germline ends. The CDR3: CASSSGDSYNSPLHF. CDR3 nucleotide sequence: TGTGCCAGCAGCAGCGGGGACTCCTATAATTCACCCCTCCACTTT.

The rearrangement links TRBV28 to TRBJ1-2; 9 bases line up with TRBD1. There are 13 residues in the CDR3. V lost 6 bases and J lost 7; bases outside the gene matches: 6. Germline assignment: CDR1 MDHEN and CDR2 SYDVKM. CDR3 region: CASSDTGGGGYTF. In DNA form, the CDR3 reads TGTGCCAGCAGCGACACAGGGGGCGGTGGCTACACCTTC.

This clone is termed medium-sized (0.01 to 0.1%). V gene TRBV5-5 combines with J gene TRBJ1-1; D not resolved. The CDR3 contains 14 residues. V was cut by 2 bases and J by 1 base, with 9 bases left in between. In germline, CDR1 is SGHKS, CDR2 YYEKEE (reference sequence). The CDR3 coding sequence is TGTGCCAGCAGCTTACGGGCCCAGAACACTGAAGCTTTCTTT. This gives the protein CASSLRAQNTEAFF.